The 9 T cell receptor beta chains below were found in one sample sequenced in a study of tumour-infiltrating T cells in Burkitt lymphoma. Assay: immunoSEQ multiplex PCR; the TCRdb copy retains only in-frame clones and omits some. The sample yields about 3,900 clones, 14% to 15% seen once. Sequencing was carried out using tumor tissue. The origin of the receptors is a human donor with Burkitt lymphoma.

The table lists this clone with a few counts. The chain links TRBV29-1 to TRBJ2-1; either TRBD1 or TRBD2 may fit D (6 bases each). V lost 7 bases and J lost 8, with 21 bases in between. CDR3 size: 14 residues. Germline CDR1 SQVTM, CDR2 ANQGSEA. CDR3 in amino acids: CSASGGTIGDEQFF. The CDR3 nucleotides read TGCAGCGCCTCAGGAGGGACAATTGGGGATGAGCAGTTCTTC.

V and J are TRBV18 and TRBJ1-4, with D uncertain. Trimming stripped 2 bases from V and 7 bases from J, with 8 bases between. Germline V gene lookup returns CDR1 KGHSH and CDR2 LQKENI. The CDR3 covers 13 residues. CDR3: CASSPGVGEKLFF. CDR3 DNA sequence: TGTGCCAGCTCACCAGGGGTTGGTGAAAAACTGTTTTTT. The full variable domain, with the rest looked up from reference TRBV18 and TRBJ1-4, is NAGVMQNPRHLVRRRGQEARLRCSPMKGHSHVYWYRQLPEEGLKFMVYLQKENIIDESGMPKERFSAEFPKEGPSILRIQQVVRGDSAAYFCASSPGVGEKLFFGSGTQLSVL.

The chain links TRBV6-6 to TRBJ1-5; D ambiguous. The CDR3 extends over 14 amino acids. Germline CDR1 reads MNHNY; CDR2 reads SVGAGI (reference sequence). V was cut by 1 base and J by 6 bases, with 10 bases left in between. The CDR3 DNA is TGTGCCAGCAGTTACTTGGGAGAACGTCAGCCCCAGCATTTT. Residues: CASSYLGERQPQHF.

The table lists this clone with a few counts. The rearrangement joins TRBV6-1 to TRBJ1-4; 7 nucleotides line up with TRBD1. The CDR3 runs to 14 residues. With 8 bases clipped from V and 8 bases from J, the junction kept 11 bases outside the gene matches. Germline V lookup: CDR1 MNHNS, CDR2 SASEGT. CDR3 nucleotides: TGTGCCAGCTGCCAGACAGGGAGAGGGGAAAAACTGTTTTTT. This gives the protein CASCQTGRGEKLFF.

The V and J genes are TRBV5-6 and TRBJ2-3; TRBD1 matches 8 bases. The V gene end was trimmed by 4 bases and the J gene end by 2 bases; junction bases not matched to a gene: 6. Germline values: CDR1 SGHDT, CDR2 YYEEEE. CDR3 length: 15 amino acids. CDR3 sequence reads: CASSPGQANTDTQYF. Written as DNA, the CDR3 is TGTGCCAGCAGCCCGGGACAGGCCAACACAGATACGCAGTATTTT. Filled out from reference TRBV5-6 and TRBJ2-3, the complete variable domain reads DAGVTQSPTHLIKTRGQQVTLRCSPKSGHDTVSWYQQALGQGPQFIFQYYEEEERQRGNFPDRFSGHQFPNYSSELNVNALLLGDSALYLCASSPGQANTDTQYFGPGTRLTVL.

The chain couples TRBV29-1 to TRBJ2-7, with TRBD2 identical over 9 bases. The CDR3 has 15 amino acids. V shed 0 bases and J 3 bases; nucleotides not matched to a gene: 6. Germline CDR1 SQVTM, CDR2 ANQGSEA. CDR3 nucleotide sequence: TGCAGCGTTGAAGAAGAATTAGCGGGAGTCTACGAGCAGTACTTC. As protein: CSVEEELAGVYEQYF.

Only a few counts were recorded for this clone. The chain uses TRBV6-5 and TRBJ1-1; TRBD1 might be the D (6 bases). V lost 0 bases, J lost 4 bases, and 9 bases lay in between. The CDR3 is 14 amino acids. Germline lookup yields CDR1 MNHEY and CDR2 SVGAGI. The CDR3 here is CASSYSGGLTEAFF. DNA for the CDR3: TGTGCCAGCAGTTACTCGGGGGGCCTCACTGAAGCTTTCTTT.

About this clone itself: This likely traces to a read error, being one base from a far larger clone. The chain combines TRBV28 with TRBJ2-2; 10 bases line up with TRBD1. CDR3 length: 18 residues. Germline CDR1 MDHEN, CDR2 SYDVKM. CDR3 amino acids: CTSSSRGQGIGNTGELFF. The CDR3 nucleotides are TGTACCAGCAGTTCTCGGGGACAGGGGATTGGTAACACCGGGGAGCTGTTTTTT.

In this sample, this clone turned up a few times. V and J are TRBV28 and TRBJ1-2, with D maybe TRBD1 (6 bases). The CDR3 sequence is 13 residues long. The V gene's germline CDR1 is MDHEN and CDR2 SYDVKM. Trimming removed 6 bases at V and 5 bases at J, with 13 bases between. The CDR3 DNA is TGTGCCAGCAGCTCCGGAGGGGGGTATGGCTACACCTTC. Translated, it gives CASSSGGGYGYTF.